A selection of T cell receptor beta chains follows, all from one sample in a study of identical twins. Using its own MiXCR run on the 5' RACE reads, TCRdb lists one record per CDR3 protein. This table has 1.5 million to 2 million distinct CDR3 sequences, 25% to 35% appearing once. The sequenced material came from cord blood. The receptors derive from a newborn girl in good health. The CDR3 runs from the conserved cysteine through the conserved F or W. Each record gives: CDR3 DNA, CDR3 protein, clone size, V gene, D gene, J gene. The D gene is left open where the match is weak. For some rows the clone size is stated as once, few or many, or as a class when expanded; others skip it.

cdr3_nt: TGCAGCGTTGGCAGGTATAATGGCTACACCTTC
cdr3_aa: CSVGRYNGYTF
clone_size: once
v_call: TRBV29-1
d_call: .
j_call: TRBJ1-2

cdr3_nt: TGTGCCAGCAGCGGCCGGGGTAACAATGAGCAGTTCTTC
cdr3_aa: CASSGRGNNEQFF
clone_size: many
v_call: TRBV12-3/TRBV12-4
d_call: .
j_call: TRBJ2-1

cdr3_nt: TGTGCCTGGACCTTAAAGGGCTCCCCGTATCAGCCCCAGCATTTT
cdr3_aa: CAWTLKGSPYQPQHF
clone_size: few
v_call: TRBV30
d_call: .
j_call: TRBJ1-5

cdr3_nt: TGTGCCATCAGTGCTCCGACTAGCGCTCAGAGGGATACGCAGTATTTT
cdr3_aa: CAISAPTSAQRDTQYF
clone_size: many
v_call: TRBV10-3
d_call: TRBD2
j_call: TRBJ2-3

cdr3_nt: TGTGCCACCAGTGACCGGGGGTCTCACTATGGCTACACCTTC
cdr3_aa: CATSDRGSHYGYTF
clone_size: .
v_call: TRBV24-1
d_call: .
j_call: TRBJ1-2

cdr3_nt: TGTGCCAGCAGCTTACGAGCGGGGGAATTCAATGAGCAGTTCTTC
cdr3_aa: CASSLRAGEFNEQFF
clone_size: few
v_call: TRBV7-2
d_call: TRBD2
j_call: TRBJ2-1

cdr3_nt: TGCGCCAGCAGCTTGGTACCCTACAGCTCCTACGAGCAGTACTTC
cdr3_aa: CASSLVPYSSYEQYF
clone_size: few
v_call: TRBV5-1
d_call: .
j_call: TRBJ2-7

cdr3_nt: TGCAGTGCTAGAGAGGGGGCGGAAGGCTACACCTTC
cdr3_aa: CSAREGAEGYTF
clone_size: .
v_call: TRBV20-1
d_call: .
j_call: TRBJ1-2

cdr3_nt: TGTGCCAGCAGTCCCCCCCGTGGGGATCAGCCCCAGCATTTT
cdr3_aa: CASSPPRGDQPQHF
clone_size: .
v_call: TRBV28
d_call: .
j_call: TRBJ1-5

cdr3_nt: TGTGCCAGCAGCTGGGGGGCCCAGGGTACCGGGGAGCTGTTTTTT
cdr3_aa: CASSWGAQGTGELFF
clone_size: few
v_call: TRBV5-5
d_call: .
j_call: TRBJ2-2